This T cell receptor beta chain was obtained from a study of Siglec-9 on CD8 T cells in melanoma (dated by TCRdb to between 2018 and 2021). Turning to the overall study: Siglec-9 expression on CD8+ T cells and the role of Siglec-9 in regulating T cells in the melanoma tumor microenvironment were investigated in the study.

The protocol used for the library was the immunoSEQ multiplex PCR assay. TCRdb took over this immuneACCESS table, retaining in-frame rearrangements with V and J assigned. Such tables are incomplete; in checked studies, under half of the missing clones stem from an unresolved V gene, and the remainder is unexplained. This sample holds more than 25,000 clones; 80% were observed only once. The top ten clonotypes cover 5.8% of the sample. The investigation overall reported the following: According to the report, an effector memory CD8+ T-cell subset that seemed to build up inside melanoma tumors was both marked and regulated by Siglec-9.

CDR1 is given as SGDLS and CDR2 as YYNGEE, both from the germline V gene. The CDR3 covers 12 residues, taking in both the cysteine and the phenylalanine. Solely the CDR3 DNA is kept, with 36 bases framed from the first base. V sheds 2 bases and J sheds 6 bases, leaving 8 bases between their ends. In the case of this clone: No antigen is known for it. One base away there is no much larger clone; base qualities are not given.

Sequenced input: Siglec-9- CD8+ T cells sorted from blood. Explained via the paper, the cell subset or site label denotes: CD8 T cells lacking Siglec-9. Rearrangement joined TRBV9 to TRBJ1-2, with the D gene too uncertain to name. This clonotype was sampled from a human donor in good health. The nucleotide sequence reads TGTGCCAGCAGCGTCTGGGCTGATGGCTACACCTTC. Translation gives CASSVWADGYTF.